The 13 T cell receptor beta chains below were found in one sample sequenced in a study of CD8 T cells in ankylosing spondylitis. TCRdb called the 5' RACE reads again in MiXCR, with one record for every CDR3 protein. Here the sample spans 250,000 to 350,000 distinct CDR3 sequences, 15% to 20% being singletons. The sequenced sample consisted of blood, either unsorted or a sorted T cell fraction (not recorded which). Receptor source: a male donor with ankylosing spondylitis or in good health (not recorded which).

The gene calls are TRBV5-1 and TRBJ2-3; a weak D match, TRBD2 (5 bases). The V and J ends lost 5 bases and 2 bases respectively, with 12 bases between them. Germline-derived CDR1 and CDR2 are SGHRS and YFSETQ. The CDR3 runs to 14 residues. The CDR3 DNA reads TGCGCCAGCAGGGCCGGGGTCAACACAGATACGCAGTATTTT. Protein product: CASRAGVNTDTQYF. Full variable domain (remainder filled in from reference TRBV5-1 and TRBJ2-3): KAGVTQTPRYLIKTRGQQVTLSCSPISGHRSVSWYQQTPGQGLQFLFEYFSETQRNKGNFPGRFSGRQFSNSRSEMNVSTLELGDSALYLCASRAGVNTDTQYFGPGTRLTVL.

This clonotype was observed at least ten times. The rearrangement links TRBV29-1 to TRBJ2-1; D is possibly TRBD2 (6 bases). Per germline, CDR1 SQVTM and CDR2 ANQGSEA. Trimming left V 6 bases short and J 5 bases short, with 20 bases between. The CDR3 has 15 residues. DNA of the CDR3: TGCAGCGTCGCCCCTCTAGCGACACCTAACAATGAGCAGTTCTTC. Translated, it gives CSVAPLATPNNEQFF.

A few counts support this clonotype. The V gene is TRBV6-2 or TRBV6-3, the J gene TRBJ1-4, with a possible D match to TRBD1 (5 bases). The CDR3 loop spans 15 amino acids. Germline V gene data show CDR1 as MNHEY and CDR2 as SVGEGT. The germline V and J ends were trimmed by 5 bases and 4 bases, with 14 bases remaining between them. CDR3 coding DNA: TGTGCCAGCAGTACTACGACAGAAATTAATGAAAAACTGTTTTTT. The encoded protein is CASSTTTEINEKLFF.

The chain joins TRBV7-6 to TRBJ2-3; 9 bases are shared with TRBD2. Per germline, CDR1 SGHVS and CDR2 FNYEAQ. CDR3 length: 18 amino acids. V gave up 4 bases and J gave up 4 bases; unmatched junction bases: 15. CDR3 coding DNA: TGTGCCAGCAGCTATGCTTTCCGTAGCGGGAGAGGGGCAGATACGCAGTATTTT. It specifies CASSYAFRSGRGADTQYF.

The table lists this clonotype with a count of one. This rearrangement joins TRBV2 to TRBJ2-7; 8 bases line up with TRBD2. Trimming cost V 2 bases and J 5 bases; bases outside gene matches: 8. The CDR3 length is 15 residues. Germline CDR1 reads SNHLY; CDR2 reads FYNNEI. DNA for the CDR3: TGTGCCAGCAGTGAATTGGTTAGCGGGGAAAACGAGCAGTACGTC. Amino acids: CASSELVSGENEQYV.

This clonotype was counted a few times. V gene TRBV5-1 combines with J gene TRBJ2-1, with 13 bases matching TRBD2. Trimming at V came to 6 bases and at J to 15 bases, leaving 9 bases not matched to a gene. In germline, CDR1 is SGHRS, CDR2 YFSETQ. The CDR3 loop spans 13 amino acids. CDR3 in amino acids: CASTSGLAGVWFF. CDR3 coding DNA: TGCGCCAGCACCAGTGGACTAGCGGGAGTGTGGTTCTTC.

In this sample, this clonotype turned up a few times. In DNA form, the CDR3 reads TGTGCCAGCAGCTCAGGTGGGACTAGCGAGATCACAGATACGCAGTATTTT. This gives the protein CASSSGGTSEITDTQYF. This rearrangement joins TRBV7-9 to TRBJ2-3, with 10 bases aligning to TRBD2. The CDR3 runs 17 residues. The V gene's germline CDR1 is SEHNR and CDR2 FQNEAQ (reference sequence). V lost 4 bases to trimming and J lost 2 bases; unmatched junction nucleotides: 9.

The chain is built from TRBV20-1 and TRBJ2-5; 8 nucleotides line up with TRBD2. CDR3 length equals 15 residues. Trimming took 0 bases from V and 8 from J; bases not matched to a gene: 11. Per the germline V gene, CDR1 is DFQATT and CDR2 is SNEGSKA (reference sequence). This CDR3 is CSARDSVSGKGTQYF. The CDR3 coding sequence is TGCAGTGCTAGAGATAGCGTTAGCGGGAAGGGTACCCAGTACTTC.

With respect to this clonotype: This sequence may be a read error, since a much larger clone differs from it by one base. This rearrangement joins TRBV20-1 to TRBJ2-5; TRBD1 agrees at 12 bases. The CDR3 is 15 amino acids. Germline CDR1 is DFQATT and CDR2 is SNEGSKA (reference sequence). CDR3 amino acids: CSARDRGRGQEAQYF. In DNA, the CDR3 is TGCAGTGCAAGGGACAGGGGGCGAGGGCAAGAGGCCCAGTACTTC.

This clonotype was seen ten or more times. The J gene is TRBJ1-6, the V gene TRBV12-3 or TRBV12-4; D unclear. CDR3 length: 13 residues. V lost 10 bases and J 5 bases, leaving 12 bases between the germline ends. This CDR3 is CATSFRDNSPLHF. CDR3 nucleotide sequence: TGTGCCACCTCATTCCGAGATAATTCACCCCTCCACTTT.

This chain uses TRBV20-1 with TRBJ2-5; D might be TRBD2 (5 bases). Trimming took off 6 bases at V and 8 bases at J, with 16 bases between the two ends. There are 12 residues in the CDR3. Germline lookup yields CDR1 DFQATT and CDR2 SNEGSKA (reference sequence). CDR3 in amino acids: CSAYDLGDTQYF. In DNA form, the CDR3 reads TGCAGTGCGTATGACCTGGGAGACACCCAGTACTTC.

In this sample, this clonotype turned up many times. V gene TRBV20-1 combines with J gene TRBJ2-1; D gene unclear. V shed 1 base and J shed 0 bases, with 7 bases lying between them. This CDR3 is built from 14 residues. Germline V CDR1 and CDR2: DFQATT, SNEGSKA (reference sequence). The CDR3 region has the DNA TGCAGTGCTAGAGTGATCTCCTCCTACAATGAGCAGTTCTTC. It specifies CSARVISSYNEQFF.

J is TRBJ2-1 and V is TRBV7-9; D is uncertain. CDR1 and CDR2 from the germline V gene are SEHNR and FQNEAQ (reference sequence). V lost 0 bases, J lost 5 bases, and 11 bases lay in between. This CDR3 is built from 15 residues. Here the CDR3 reads CASSLAGSPNNEQFF. In nucleotides, the CDR3 is TGTGCCAGCAGCTTAGCCGGGTCACCTAACAATGAGCAGTTCTTC.